This T cell receptor beta chain came from a study of early T cells in non-severe SARS-CoV-2 infection. General observations from the study: Matching results from VDJdb favored anti-spike CD8 responses, leaving private and CD4 specificities undetected.

This clonotype was observed a few times. Its antigen remains unidentified. Germline V gives CDR1 SGHRS, CDR2 YFSETQ. Trimming removed 1 base from V and 0 bases from J, with 9 bases in between. The CDR3 covers 15 residues. TCRdb reprocessed the 5' RACE reads with MiXCR, giving one entry per CDR3 protein. The repertoire consists of tens of thousands of distinct CDR3 sequences, with more than 5% occurring once and the leading ten covering roughly 8.4%. The sequence derives from an adult who was a healthcare worker with PCR-confirmed SARS-CoV-2 infection or an uninfected control (not recorded which). The chain couples TRBV5-1 to TRBJ2-3, with D maybe TRBD2 (6 bases). Sequencing used whole blood. The CDR3 bases are TGCGCCAGCAGCTTGTTCGGGACTAGCACAGATACGCAGTATTTT. Amino acids: CASSLFGTSTDTQYF.